These T cell receptor beta chains were read from a single sample in a study of control samples from healthy donors and cancer patients. Profiling relied on immunoSEQ multiplex PCR, and the TCRdb table lists in-frame clones only, not all of them. The table has about 79,000 clones, over 85% seen once. The specimen sequenced was PBMCs. Every receptor here comes from a woman in her forties with lung cancer. Both conserved end residues are part of each CDR3. D genes are given only for firm matches. The size of a clone is reported for some rows only, either as once, few or many, or as a class for expanded clones.

CDR3 length	V gene	clone size	D gene	J gene	CDR3 protein	CDR3 DNA
12	TRBV9	.	.	TRBJ2-3	CASSVDPDTQYF	TGTGCCAGCAGCGTAGACCCCGATACGCAGTATTTT
15	TRBV11-3	.	TRBD1	TRBJ2-7	CASSPGQLVVHEQYF	TGTGCCAGCAGTCCGGGACAGCTAGTCGTCCACGAGCAGTACTTC
16	TRBV28	.	.	TRBJ1-1	CASSLTLTGKYTEAFF	TGTGCCAGCAGTCTCACCCTAACAGGGAAGTACACTGAAGCTTTCTTT
19	TRBV15	once	.	TRBJ1-3	CATSTPLSGSGGSGNTIYF	TGTGCCACCAGCACCCCCTTGTCCGGGAGCGGGGGCTCTGGAAACACCATATATTTT
15	TRBV19	.	.	TRBJ1-5	CASSIDGTRNQPQHF	TGTGCCAGTAGTATTGATGGGACGAGGAATCAGCCCCAGCATTTT
14	TRBV6-2/TRBV6-3	.	.	TRBJ2-7	CASSAQGWVDEQYF	TGTGCCAGCAGCGCACAGGGTTGGGTCGACGAGCAGTACTTC
15	TRBV19	few	.	TRBJ1-5	CASITTANSNQPQHF	TGTGCCAGTATCACTACAGCGAATAGCAATCAGCCCCAGCATTTT
12	TRBV25-1	once	.	TRBJ2-2	CASKENTGELFF	TGTGCCAGCAAGGAGAACACCGGGGAGCTGTTTTTT
16	TRBV18	.	TRBD1	TRBJ1-1	CASSPFGTGGLNEAFF	TGTGCCAGCTCACCATTCGGGACAGGTGGTTTAAATGAAGCTTTCTTT
16	TRBV5-4	.	.	TRBJ2-5	CASSLGASPSQETQYF	TGTGCCAGCAGCTTGGGCGCAAGTCCCTCACAAGAGACCCAGTACTTC
13	TRBV27	.	.	TRBJ1-5	CASKTGWDQPQHF	TGTGCCAGCAAAACAGGGTGGGATCAGCCCCAGCATTTT
12	TRBV18	.	.	TRBJ2-3	CASSPRTDTQYF	TGTGCCAGCTCACCCAGGACAGATACGCAGTATTTT
16	TRBV3-1/TRBV3-2	.	.	TRBJ2-3	CASSHLRSELTDTQYF	TGTGCCAGCAGCCACCTGAGGTCAGAGCTGACAGATACGCAGTATTTT
14	TRBV6-4	.	.	TRBJ1-2	CASSSGYPNYGYTF	TGCGCCAGCAGTTCAGGGTATCCTAACTATGGCTACACCTTC
13	TRBV2	.	.	TRBJ1-2	CASSRTGNYGYTF	TGTGCCAGCAGTCGAACGGGAAACTATGGCTACACCTTC
17	TRBV14	.	.	TRBJ1-2	CASSQFTGTTRDYGYTF	TGTGCCAGCAGCCAATTCACAGGCACCACGCGCGACTATGGCTACACCTTC
18	TRBV7-9	.	TRBD1	TRBJ1-3	CASSPSNRDRGDGNTIYF	TGTGCCAGCAGCCCCTCTAACCGGGACAGGGGTGATGGAAACACCATATATTTT
12	TRBV11-2	.	.	TRBJ2-5	CASSLVPEAQYF	TGTGCCAGCAGCTTAGTCCCCGAGGCCCAGTACTTC
14	TRBV7-2	.	TRBD1	TRBJ1-2	CASSSGGTGRGYTF	TGTGCCAGCAGCTCCGGCGGGACAGGTCGGGGCTACACCTTC
14	TRBV2	.	.	TRBJ2-4	CASRAAREKNIQYF	TGTGCCAGCAGAGCTGCACGGGAAAAAAACATTCAGTACTTC
15	TRBV4-2	.	.	TRBJ1-1	CASSQEFGEADEAFF	TGTGCCAGCAGCCAAGAGTTTGGGGAAGCAGATGAAGCTTTCTTT
15	TRBV7-9	few	.	TRBJ2-6	CASSLAGTGANVLTF	TGTGCCAGCAGCCTTGCAGGGACTGGGGCCAACGTCCTGACTTTC
13	TRBV5-1	.	.	TRBJ2-4	CASSFEGGHIQYF	TGCGCCAGCAGCTTCGAAGGAGGGCACATTCAGTACTTC
17	TRBV28	.	TRBD1	TRBJ1-2	CASIARTGERQDYGYTF	TGTGCCAGCATCGCCAGGACAGGGGAGCGTCAGGACTATGGCTACACCTTC
18	TRBV6-4	.	TRBD1	TRBJ1-5	CASSDQIGEGARNQPQHF	TGTGCCAGCAGTGATCAGATTGGGGAGGGGGCGCGAAATCAGCCCCAGCATTTT
18	TRBV5-1	.	.	TRBJ1-6	CASSLAFDEAPYNSPLHF	TGCGCCAGCAGCTTAGCCTTTGACGAAGCGCCCTATAATTCACCCCTCCACTTT
13	TRBV19	.	TRBD1	TRBJ2-3	CASSGQGTDTQYF	TGTGCCAGTAGTGGACAGGGCACAGATACGCAGTATTTT
11	TRBV30	once	.	TRBJ1-1	CAWSHDPRAFF	TGTGCCTGGTCCCATGACCCCCGGGCTTTCTTT
13	TRBV7-3	.	.	TRBJ2-7	CASSLDRFNEQYF	TGTGCCAGCAGCTTAGACAGGTTCAACGAGCAGTACTTC
17	TRBV19	.	.	TRBJ1-5	CASSIVLGPRVNQPQHF	TGTGCCAGTAGTATAGTGTTGGGGCCGAGGGTCAATCAGCCCCAGCATTTT
14	TRBV6-6	.	.	TRBJ1-1	CASSYGALNTEAFF	TGTGCCAGCAGTTATGGGGCTTTGAACACTGAAGCTTTCTTT
15	TRBV11-2	.	TRBD1	TRBJ1-1	CASSRDRGVNTEAFF	TGTGCCAGCAGCAGAGACAGGGGGGTAAACACTGAAGCTTTCTTT
13	TRBV19	.	.	TRBJ2-5	CASSIGLQETQYF	TGTGCCAGTAGTATAGGGCTGCAAGAGACCCAGTACTTC
15	TRBV30	.	.	TRBJ2-7	CAWSAPGLTRGEQYF	TGTGCCTGGAGTGCTCCGGGACTGACTAGGGGCGAGCAGTACTTC
14	TRBV19	.	.	TRBJ2-3	CASSILGLTDTQYF	TGTGCCAGTAGTATCTTGGGGCTCACAGATACGCAGTATTTT